Below are 27 T cell receptor beta chains sequenced from a single sample in a study of prognosis after radiotherapy for stage I lung cancer. From genomic DNA, TCR beta CDR3 was amplified by two-round multiplex PCR. Every TRBV and TRBJ gene had its own specific primer in first-round PCR. In TCRdb, the multiplex PCR reads were re-called with MiXCR into one record per CDR3 protein. Of 24,000 or so distinct CDR3 sequences in the sample, about two fifths were seen once. This sample comprised PBMCs, obtained before or after stereotactic body radiation therapy (not recorded which). The receptors here all came from a donor aged 50 or older with non-small cell lung cancer.

V gene TRBV7-2 combines with J gene TRBJ1-5; perhaps TRBD1 as D (5 bases). The CDR3 consists of 15 residues. Germline V CDR1 and CDR2: SGHTA, FQGNSA. The ends were cut back, 6 bases at V and 1 base at J, with 13 bases in the middle. The CDR3 reads CASSKGTESNQPQHF. The CDR3 DNA is TGTGCCAGCAGTAAAGGGACGGAGAGCAATCAGCCCCAGCATTTT.

A word on this clonotype: Relative to the germline gene, one junction end is altered; a read error may explain this. The chain is built from TRBV27 and TRBJ2-6; D could derive from TRBD1 or TRBD2 (5 bases each). Germline lookup yields CDR1 MNHEY and CDR2 SMNVEV (reference sequence). The CDR3 extends over 18 amino acids. CDR3 in DNA: TGTGCCAGCATGAGGGTAGTCCTTATGGTCTCTGGGGCCAGCGTCCTGACTTTC. It specifies CASMRVVLMVSGASVLTF.

This clonotype rates as medium-sized. The rearrangement joins TRBV6-1 to TRBJ2-6; 7 nucleotides agree with TRBD1. From germline, CDR1 is MNHNS and CDR2 SASEGT. Trimming took 5 bases from V and 4 from J; bases not matched to a gene: 5. This CDR3 has 15 amino acids. The DNA for the CDR3 is TGTGCCAGCAGTAGGACAGGCTCGGGGGCCAACGTCCTGACTTTC. Its protein product is CASSRTGSGANVLTF.

This clonotype was seen once. This probably arose from a read error, given a far larger clone one base away. The CDR3 DNA follows: TGCAGTGCTATAGACCCAACTAGCGCATACTCCTACAATGAGCAGTTCTTC. This translates into CSAIDPTSAYSYNEQFF. This chain uses TRBV20-1 with TRBJ2-5; TRBD2 agrees at 7 bases. The J call is uncertain, as TRBJ2-1 better fits the DNA end. This CDR3 contains 17 residues. Germline CDR1 DFQATT, CDR2 SNEGSKA (reference sequence).

This clonotype was counted ten times or more. V and J are TRBV9 and TRBJ2-1, with 12 bases that match TRBD2. Germline V gene lookup returns CDR1 SGDLS and CDR2 YYNGEE. This CDR3 has 17 residues. V gave up 1 base and J gave up 0 bases; unmatched junction bases: 2. CDR3 bases: TGTGCCAGCAGCGTAACTAGCGGGAGGCGCTCCTACAATGAGCAGTTCTTC. Protein product: CASSVTSGRRSYNEQFF.

Concerning this clonotype: A far larger clone is off by one base, so a read error is likely. The V gene is TRBV27, the J gene TRBJ2-7; D gene uncertain. V lost 6 bases to trimming and J lost 2 bases, with 17 bases between them. CDR3 size: 15 residues. The V gene's germline CDR1 is MNHEY and CDR2 SMNVEV (reference sequence). In DNA form, the CDR3 reads TGTGCCAGCAGACCAGTGGACCTTCCCACCTACGAGCAGTACTTC. Amino acid sequence: CASRPVDLPTYEQYF.

This clonotype was detected many times. The chain has TRBV18 and TRBJ1-5; 7 bases align to TRBD1. The V and J ends lost 4 bases and 1 base, in that order; junction bases with no gene match: 4. Germline assignment: CDR1 KGHSH and CDR2 LQKENI. This CDR3 is built from 15 residues. For the CDR3, the DNA is TGTGCCAGCTCACGGGGACAGCCGAGCAATCAGCCCCAGCATTTT. Protein product: CASSRGQPSNQPQHF.

The chain links TRBV19 to TRBJ2-4; 10 nucleotides align to TRBD1. J was trimmed by 0 bases and V by 7 bases; bases with no gene match: 12. This CDR3 has 18 residues. Germline V lookup: CDR1 LNHDA, CDR2 SQIVND (reference sequence). CDR3 sequence: CASTPGTGVNVAKNIQYF. CDR3 sequence (DNA): TGTGCCAGTACACCCGGGACAGGGGTCAACGTAGCCAAAAACATTCAGTACTTC. Using reference TRBV19 and TRBJ2-4 for the parts outside the CDR3, the full variable domain is DGGITQSPKYLFRKEGQNVTLSCEQNLNHDAMYWYRQDPGQGLRLIYYSQIVNDFQKGDIAEGYSVSREKKESFPLTVTSAQKNPTAFYLCASTPGTGVNVAKNIQYFGAGTRLSVL.

This clonotype was seen repeatedly, ten times or more. The gene calls are TRBV14 and TRBJ1-6; a weak D match, TRBD1 (5 bases). Per the germline V gene, CDR1 is SGHDN and CDR2 is FVKESK. V was shortened by 2 bases and J by 9 bases, with 14 bases between the two germline ends. This CDR3 is 15 amino acids long. CDR3 residues: CASSQQGARSSPLHF. The CDR3 nucleotides read TGTGCCAGCAGCCAACAGGGTGCGCGGTCTTCACCCCTCCACTTT.

The V gene is TRBV6-5, the J gene TRBJ1-5, with a weak D call TRBD1 (6 bases). This CDR3 has 15 amino acids. The V gene's germline CDR1 is MNHEY and CDR2 SVGAGI. Trimming cost V 0 bases and J 6 bases, with 12 bases left between them. CDR3 in amino acids: CASSYSRGASQPQHF. The DNA of the CDR3 is TGTGCCAGCAGTTACTCGAGGGGGGCAAGTCAGCCCCAGCATTTT.

At least ten counts were recorded for this clonotype. The V and J genes are TRBV2 and TRBJ1-3; 8 bases align to TRBD1. Germline CDR1 SNHLY, CDR2 FYNNEI. The V gene end was trimmed by 8 bases and the J gene end by 3 bases; junction bases not matched to a gene: 9. The CDR3 is 15 amino acids. The CDR3 reads CASAAGQVFGNTIYF. The CDR3 DNA is TGTGCCAGCGCGGCGGGACAGGTCTTTGGAAACACCATATATTTT.

The genes are TRBV6-2 or TRBV6-3 and TRBJ2-7; tentatively, D is TRBD1 or TRBD2 (6 bases each). The germline CDR1 and CDR2 sequences are MNHEY and SVGEGT. With 5 bases removed from V and 3 bases from J, the gap between germline ends came to 14 bases. CDR3 size: 14 residues. In DNA, the CDR3 is TGTGCCAGCAGTGAATGGGGGGCCATCTACGAGCAGTACTTC. It is translated as CASSEWGAIYEQYF.

This chain links TRBV12-5 with TRBJ2-1, with a possible D match to TRBD2 (6 bases). The germline V gene encodes CDR1 LGHNT and CDR2 FRNRAP. The CDR3 loop spans 13 amino acids. V shed 6 bases and J shed 5 bases, with 11 bases lying between them. CDR3 protein: CASGRGLNNEQFF. The DNA of the CDR3 is TGTGCTAGTGGAAGGGGACTTAACAATGAGCAGTTCTTC.

This clonotype was observed many times. DNA of the CDR3: TGTGCCAGCAGCAGCATTAGGTGGGATTCAGCCAAAAACATTCAGTACTTC. It encodes CASSSIRWDSAKNIQYF. The J gene is TRBJ2-4, the V gene TRBV7-9; no clear D gene. The V end was cut by 5 bases, the J end by 0 bases, with 17 bases between. Germline loops: CDR1 SEHNR, CDR2 FQNEAQ (reference sequence). There are 17 residues in the CDR3. The full variable domain, rest sourced from reference TRBV7-9 and TRBJ2-4, is DTGVSQNPRHKITKRGQNVTFRCDPISEHNRLYWYRQTLGQGPEFLTYFQNEAQLEKSRLLSDRFSAERPKGSFSTLEIQRTEQGDSAMYLCASSSIRWDSAKNIQYFGAGTRLSVL.

The rearrangement uses TRBV28 and TRBJ2-3, with D perhaps being TRBD1 or TRBD2 (5 bases each). This CDR3 contains 18 residues. Looked up from germline, CDR1 is MDHEN and CDR2 is SYDVKM. Deletions cut 7 bases from V and 1 base from J, with 24 bases between. CDR3 coding DNA: TGTGCCAGCAAACCACCCGGGACGGCCTTTGGGGGCACAGATACGCAGTATTTT. It yields the protein CASKPPGTAFGGTDTQYF.

The chain has TRBV7-3 and TRBJ1-1; 8 bases fit TRBD1. The CDR3 is made up of 12 amino acids. Losses at the gene ends were 10 bases for V and 2 bases for J; bases not matched to a gene: 3. CDR1 and CDR2 (germline): SGHTA, FQGTGA. The DNA for the CDR3 is TGTGCCACCGGACAGGGAAACACTGAAGCTTTCTTT. It encodes CATGQGNTEAFF. Supplemented by reference TRBV7-3 and TRBJ1-1, the full variable domain reads GAGVSQTPSNKVTEKGKYVELRCDPISGHTALYWYRQSLGQGPEFLIYFQGTGAADDSGLPNDRFFAVRPEGSVSTLKIQRTERGDSAVYLCATGQGNTEAFFGQGTRLTVV.

This clonotype has ten or more counts. The chain recombines TRBV19 with TRBJ2-1; tentatively, D is TRBD1 (6 bases). Germline V gene lookup returns CDR1 LNHDA and CDR2 SQIVND (reference sequence). Deletions cut 8 bases from V and 0 bases from J, with 11 bases between. This CDR3 region has 14 residues. The CDR3 is CASRTGISYNEQFF. The CDR3 DNA follows: TGTGCCAGTCGTACAGGGATCTCCTACAATGAGCAGTTCTTC.

To note about this clonotype: A single base is all that separates this from a far larger clone, so a read error is likely. The J gene is TRBJ1-1, the V gene TRBV6-2 or TRBV6-3; D may be TRBD1 (5 bases). V lost 7 bases and J 3 bases, leaving 12 bases between the germline ends. The CDR3 runs 13 residues. Germline V gene lookup returns CDR1 MNHEY and CDR2 SVGEGT. This CDR3 reads CASTHPGDTEAFF. The CDR3, as DNA: TGTGCCAGCACCCATCCGGGGGACACTGAAGCTTTCTTT.

The chain couples TRBV30 to TRBJ1-6, with D perhaps matching TRBD1 (5 bases). The CDR3 runs to 14 residues. Germline CDR1 and CDR2: GTSNPN and SVGIG (reference sequence). The V end lost 0 bases, the J end lost 5 bases, and 8 bases lay between the germline ends. The CDR3 nucleotides are TGTGCCTGGAGTGTGGAGGGGCATAATTCACCCCTCCACTTT. As protein: CAWSVEGHNSPLHF.

The V call is TRBV7-9, the J call TRBJ2-7; D gene uncertain. Trimming pared 7 bases from V and 2 bases from J, leaving 18 bases between. The germline gives CDR1 SEHNR, CDR2 FQNEAQ (reference sequence). The CDR3 consists of 15 residues. As DNA, the CDR3 is TGTGCCAGCAAGAGTCCGTCAGGTTCGGCCTACGAGCAGTACTTC. Residues: CASKSPSGSAYEQYF.

The chain has TRBV5-1 and TRBJ1-1; possibly TRBD1 for D (5 bases). Germline lookup yields CDR1 SGHRS and CDR2 YFSETQ. V lost 0 bases and J lost 5, with 14 bases in between. The CDR3 runs to 15 residues. CDR3 in amino acids: CASSLEWTSGTEAFF. CDR3 bases: TGCGCCAGCAGCTTGGAGTGGACATCGGGTACTGAAGCTTTCTTT.

This clonotype was recorded at least ten times. The chain has TRBV11-2 and TRBJ1-1, with 8 bases fitting TRBD1. Losses at the gene ends were 5 bases for V and 2 bases for J; bases not matched to a gene: 7. This CDR3 spans 15 amino acids. From germline, CDR1 is SGHAT and CDR2 FQNNGV. DNA for the CDR3: TGTGCCAGCAGCCTGGACAGGGCAGACAACACTGAAGCTTTCTTT. Protein sequence: CASSLDRADNTEAFF.

This chain joins TRBV6-1 and TRBJ1-1; D might be TRBD1 (5 bases). V lost 6 bases, J lost 3 bases, and 17 bases lay in between. The CDR3 extends over 15 amino acids. Looked up from germline, CDR1 is MNHNS and CDR2 is SASEGT. As DNA, the CDR3 is TGTGCCAGCAGCCGTGGAGGGGTTCTGGACACTGAAGCTTTCTTT. This encodes CASSRGGVLDTEAFF.

The chain uses TRBV6-1 and TRBJ2-3; TRBD1 might be the D (5 bases). Germline CDR1 is MNHNS and CDR2 is SASEGT. V shed 2 bases and J shed 11 bases, with 11 bases lying between them. The length of the CDR3 is 12 residues. The CDR3, as DNA: TGTGCCAGCAGTGAATGGGGCTTACGGCAGTATTTT. Translation gives CASSEWGLRQYF.

This clonotype has a count of ten or more. V and J are TRBV6-1 and TRBJ2-5; 12 bases align to TRBD2. Germline CDR1 and CDR2: MNHNS and SASEGT. CDR3 length: 17 residues. V lost 7 bases and J lost 0; bases outside the gene matches: 9. The CDR3 loop is CASTKTGTSGYQETQYF. The DNA for the CDR3 is TGTGCCAGCACCAAGACCGGGACTAGCGGGTACCAAGAGACCCAGTACTTC.

Only a few counts were recorded for this clonotype. The rearrangement links TRBV9 to TRBJ2-4, with D uncertain. This CDR3 region has 14 residues. V was cut by 4 bases and J by 4 bases, with 12 bases left in between. Looked up from germline, CDR1 is SGDLS and CDR2 is YYNGEE. CDR3 sequence reads: CASSPPAAKNIQYF. Written as DNA, the CDR3 is TGTGCCAGCAGCCCTCCGGCGGCTAAAAACATTCAGTACTTC.

The chain is built from TRBV7-2 and TRBJ2-1; D may be TRBD2 (5 bases). Trimming stripped 6 bases from V and 7 bases from J, with 22 bases between. The CDR3 has 16 residues. In germline, CDR1 is SGHTA, CDR2 FQGNSA. CDR3 amino acids: CASRLGFGERCNEQFF. The CDR3 coding sequence is TGTGCCAGCAGACTAGGATTTGGCGAGAGATGTAATGAGCAGTTCTTC.